The 20 T cell receptor beta chains below were found in one sample sequenced in a study of CD8 T cells in ankylosing spondylitis (dated by TCRdb to 2016 to 2017). The library was generated by 5' RACE. These reads were obtained on an Illumina HiSeq 2500. TCRdb reanalyzed the raw reads on its own, using fastp at Q25 for trimming and MiXCR for clone calling, and kept in-frame beta chains. Rows merge per CDR3 protein into single entries with the most common DNA and genes. This sample comprises 300,000 to 400,000 distinct CDR3 sequences, more than 9% of them detected only once. About a tenth of the sample is in the top ten clones. Sequenced material: blood, either unsorted or a sorted T cell fraction (not recorded which). The origin of the receptors is a female donor with ankylosing spondylitis or in good health (not recorded which).

Ten or more counts support this clonotype. J is TRBJ2-2 and V is TRBV11-2, with D hard to call. Trimming removed 5 bases from V and 0 bases from J, with 10 bases in between. This CDR3 spans 15 amino acids. Germline V gene lookup returns CDR1 SGHAT and CDR2 FQNNGV. The DNA of the CDR3 is TGTGCCAGCAGCCCCATCAAGTCGAACACCGGGGAGCTGTTTTTT. Translated: CASSPIKSNTGELFF.

This clonotype was recorded at least ten times. The J gene is TRBJ2-1, the V gene TRBV30; D unresolved. This CDR3 contains 11 residues. Germline values: CDR1 GTSNPN, CDR2 SVGIG (reference sequence). The V gene lost 3 bases and the J gene lost 6 bases, with 6 bases spanning the gap. Written as DNA, the CDR3 is TGTGCCTGGAGGGGGTTCAATGAGCAGTTCTTC. This sequence encodes CAWRGFNEQFF. Full variable domain (remainder filled in from reference TRBV30 and TRBJ2-1): SQTIHQWPATLVQPVGSPLSLECTVEGTSNPNLYWYRQAAGRGLQLLFYSVGIGQISSEVPQNLSASRPQDRQFILSSKKLLLSDSGFYLCAWRGFNEQFFGPGTRLTVL.

Regarding this clonotype: A read error may explain this, as a much larger clone is one base away. V gene TRBV6-2 or TRBV6-3 combines with J gene TRBJ1-1; D gene uncertain. Germline assignment: CDR1 MNHEY and CDR2 SVGEGT. This CDR3 is 13 amino acids long. CDR3 coding DNA: TGTGCCAGCAGATTGGACGGGAACACTGAAGCTTCCTTT. Residues: CASRLDGNTEASF.

This clonotype was seen ten or more times. The V and J genes are TRBV5-1 and TRBJ1-6, with 9 positions matching TRBD1. CDR1 and CDR2 (germline): SGHRS, YFSETQ. The CDR3 covers 15 residues. The J segment lost 7 bases and the V segment lost 3 bases, leaving 5 bases of the junction unmatched. In DNA, the CDR3 is TGCGCCAGCAGCTCGGGACAGGGAAGGAATTCACCCCTCCACTTT. Amino acids: CASSSGQGRNSPLHF.

At least ten counts were recorded for this clonotype. This chain uses TRBV5-1 with TRBJ2-7; 7 nucleotides line up with TRBD2. V lost 0 bases to trimming and J lost 7 bases; unmatched junction nucleotides: 1. The germline V gene has CDR1 SGHRS and CDR2 YFSETQ. The CDR3 runs to 12 residues. CDR3 loop: CASSLASGEQYF. The DNA of the CDR3 is TGCGCCAGCAGCTTGGCTAGCGGTGAGCAGTACTTC.

This clonotype appeared many times. The rearrangement links TRBV25-1 to TRBJ2-3, with TRBD2 matching 8 bases. The CDR3 sequence is 15 residues long. Germline V lookup: CDR1 MGHDK, CDR2 SYGVNS. The trim removed 8 bases at V and 3 bases at J, leaving 10 bases unmatched. As DNA, the CDR3 is TGTGCCAGCCTGAACAGCGGGAGAGGTACAGATACGCAGTATTTT. Translated, it gives CASLNSGRGTDTQYF. The complete variable domain, with remaining parts taken from reference TRBV25-1 and TRBJ2-3, reads EADIYQTPRYLVIGTGKKITLECSQTMGHDKMYWYQQDPGMELHLIHYSYGVNSTEKGDLSSESTVSRIRTEHFPLTLESARPSHTSQYLCASLNSGRGTDTQYFGPGTRLTVL.

This clonotype was seen ten or more times. V is TRBV6-2 or TRBV6-3 and J is TRBJ1-1; 7 nucleotides agree with TRBD1. Per germline, CDR1 MNHEY and CDR2 SVGEGT. This CDR3 spans 11 amino acids. Unmatched junction bases numbered 5, after V lost 7 bases and J lost 9 bases. CDR3: CASIRGSQAFF. The CDR3 region has the DNA TGTGCCAGCATCAGGGGGTCTCAAGCTTTCTTT.

The table lists this clonotype with a few counts. This chain links TRBV9 with TRBJ2-1; 8 nucleotides align to TRBD2. Germline CDR1 reads SGDLS; CDR2 reads YYNGEE. The CDR3 has 14 amino acids. V was clipped by 1 base and J by 3 bases; unmatched bases: 0. CDR3 amino acids: CASSVRGGYNEQFF. Written as DNA, the CDR3 is TGTGCCAGCAGCGTACGGGGGGGCTACAATGAGCAGTTCTTC.

Worth noting for this clonotype: A much larger clone differs from this one at a single base, so this may be a read error. The chain is built from TRBV4-1 and TRBJ1-1; D remains ambiguous. The CDR3 extends over 15 amino acids. V lost 0 bases, J lost 3 bases, and 11 bases lay in between. Germline V lookup: CDR1 MGHRA, CDR2 YSYEKL. The CDR3 nucleotides are TGCGCCAGCAGCCAAGAAGGTTGGGGTCACACTGAAGCTTTCTTT. It encodes CASSQEGWGHTEAFF.

Notes on this clonotype: A much bigger clone sits one base away, suggesting this may be a read error. This sequence joins TRBV20-1 and TRBJ2-3; 12 bases map to TRBD2. This CDR3 comprises 17 residues. Germline V gene lookup returns CDR1 DFQATT and CDR2 SNEGSKA (reference sequence). This CDR3 is CCARGVLAGGRTDTQYF. CDR3 in DNA: TGCTGTGCTAGAGGGGTACTAGCGGGAGGCCGCACAGATACGCAGTATTTT.

This clonotype was recorded many times. The V call is TRBV15, the J call TRBJ1-1, with 7 bases aligning to TRBD1. V was pared by 5 bases and J by 6 bases, with 6 bases of the junction left unmatched. This CDR3 is 13 amino acids long. Germline CDR1 reads LNHNV; CDR2 reads YYDKDF (reference sequence). The CDR3 DNA sequence: TGTGCCACCAGCCGACAGGGAATGGCTGAAGCTTTCTTT. Translation gives CATSRQGMAEAFF.

This clonotype was counted a single time. The chain employs TRBV18 and TRBJ2-1, with D perhaps matching TRBD1 (6 bases). Germline CDR1 is KGHSH and CDR2 is LQKENI. The CDR3 runs to 17 residues. Trimming stripped 1 base from V and 4 bases from J, with 17 bases between. CDR3 loop: CASSPRARDTSYNEQFF. The CDR3 DNA reads as TGTGCCAGCTCACCACGGGCGAGGGACACCTCATACAATGAGCAGTTCTTC. The full variable domain, with the rest looked up from reference TRBV18 and TRBJ2-1, is NAGVMQNPRHLVRRRGQEARLRCSPMKGHSHVYWYRQLPEEGLKFMVYLQKENIIDESGMPKERFSAEFPKEGPSILRIQQVVRGDSAAYFCASSPRARDTSYNEQFFGPGTRLTVL.

This clonotype showed up many times. J is TRBJ2-2 and V is TRBV7-2; 7 bases are shared with TRBD1. V was clipped by 5 bases and J by 5 bases; unmatched bases: 5. The CDR3 consists of 14 residues. Germline V gene data show CDR1 as SGHTA and CDR2 as FQGNSA. This chain's CDR3 is CASSADRVTGELFF. The CDR3 DNA reads as TGTGCCAGCAGCGCCGACAGGGTTACCGGGGAGCTGTTTTTT.

This clonotype was seen at least ten times. V and J are TRBV5-1 and TRBJ1-2; unclear D gene. CDR1 is SGHRS and CDR2 is YFSETQ in the germline V gene. This CDR3 has 13 residues. V was clipped by 4 bases and J by 4 bases, with 11 bases between them. DNA for the CDR3: TGCGCCAGCAGCCGGGGAGAGGCCTATGGCTACACCTTC. Translation gives CASSRGEAYGYTF.

The sample holds many counts of this clonotype. The genes are TRBV6-5 and TRBJ1-1; D ambiguous. V was cut by 0 bases and J by 5 bases, with 7 bases left in between. Germline CDR1 MNHEY, CDR2 SVGAGI. This CDR3 region has 13 residues. DNA of the CDR3: TGTGCCAGCAGTTACTCAAGGGTAACTGAAGCTTTCTTT. Protein sequence: CASSYSRVTEAFF.

Of note for this clonotype: A read error may be the cause here, since a much bigger clone is one base away. As DNA, the CDR3 is TGCAATGCAGAACTAGGCACAGATACGCAGTATTTT. As protein: CNAELGTDTQYF. This chain uses TRBV20-1 with TRBJ2-3; tentatively, D is TRBD2 (5 bases). The germline V gene has CDR1 DFQATT and CDR2 SNEGSKA (reference sequence). CDR3 length equals 12 residues.

This clonotype occurred many times. This chain joins TRBV15 and TRBJ2-2; TRBD2 agrees at 7 bases. The V segment lost 5 bases and the J segment 0 bases; nucleotides outside the gene matches: 6. The length of the CDR3 is 16 residues. The V gene's germline CDR1 is LNHNV and CDR2 YYDKDF (reference sequence). The CDR3 loop is CATSGGSKANTGELFF. The CDR3 DNA reads TGTGCCACCAGCGGCGGGAGCAAGGCGAACACCGGGGAGCTGTTTTTT.

This clonotype occurred many times. V usage is TRBV6-5 and J usage is TRBJ1-4; no firm D call. The V gene lost 2 bases and the J gene lost 7 bases, with 14 bases spanning the gap. The CDR3 extends over 15 amino acids. Per germline, CDR1 MNHEY and CDR2 SVGAGI. This CDR3 reads CASSYSGSPVEKLFF. CDR3 nucleotides: TGTGCCAGCAGTTACAGCGGGTCCCCGGTTGAAAAACTGTTTTTT.

V is TRBV30 and J is TRBJ2-7, with 8 positions matching TRBD1. The V gene's germline CDR1 is GTSNPN and CDR2 SVGIG (reference sequence). The trim removed 1 base at V and 1 base at J, leaving 12 bases unmatched. The CDR3 consists of 17 residues. This chain's CDR3 is CAWSAPGQGVRSYEQYF. The CDR3 nucleotides read TGTGCCTGGAGTGCCCCCGGACAGGGTGTGAGGTCCTACGAGCAGTACTTC. Using reference TRBV30 and TRBJ2-7 for the parts outside the CDR3, the full variable domain is SQTIHQWPATLVQPVGSPLSLECTVEGTSNPNLYWYRQAAGRGLQLLFYSVGIGQISSEVPQNLSASRPQDRQFILSSKKLLLSDSGFYLCAWSAPGQGVRSYEQYFGPGTRLTVT.

The rearrangement joins TRBV5-4 to TRBJ2-1; the match to TRBD2 covers 9 bases. V shed 3 bases and J 9 bases; nucleotides not matched to a gene: 7. The length of the CDR3 is 14 residues. Germline lookup yields CDR1 SGHNT and CDR2 YYREEE (reference sequence). The CDR3 sequence: CASSWGLATGEQFF. The CDR3 DNA reads as TGTGCCAGCAGCTGGGGACTAGCCACGGGTGAGCAGTTCTTC. Combining the CDR3 with reference TRBV5-4 and TRBJ2-1 gives the whole variable domain ETGVTQSPTHLIKTRGQQVTLRCSSQSGHNTVSWYQQALGQGPQFIFQYYREEENGRGNFPPRFSGLQFPNYSSELNVNALELDDSALYLCASSWGLATGEQFFGPGTRLTVL.